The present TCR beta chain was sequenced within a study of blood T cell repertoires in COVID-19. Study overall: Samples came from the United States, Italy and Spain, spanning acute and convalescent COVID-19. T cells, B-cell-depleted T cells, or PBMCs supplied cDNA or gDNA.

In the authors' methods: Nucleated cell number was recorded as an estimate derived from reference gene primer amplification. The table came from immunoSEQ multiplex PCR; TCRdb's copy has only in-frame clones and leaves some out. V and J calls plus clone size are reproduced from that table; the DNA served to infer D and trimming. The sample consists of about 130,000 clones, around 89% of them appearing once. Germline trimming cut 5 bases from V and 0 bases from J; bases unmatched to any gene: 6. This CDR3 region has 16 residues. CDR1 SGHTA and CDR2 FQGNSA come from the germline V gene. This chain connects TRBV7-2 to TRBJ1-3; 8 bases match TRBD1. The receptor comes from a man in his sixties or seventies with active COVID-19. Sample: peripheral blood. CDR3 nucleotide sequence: TGTGCCAGCAGCCCCCGGACAGGGTACTCTGGAAACACCATATATTTT. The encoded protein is CASSPRTGYSGNTIYF. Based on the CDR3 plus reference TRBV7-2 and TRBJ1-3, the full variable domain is GAGVSQSPSNKVTEKGKDVELRCDPISGHTALYWYRQSLGQGLEFLIYFQGNSAPDKSGLPSDRFSAERTGGSVSTLTIQRTQQEDSAVYLCASSPRTGYSGNTIYFGEGSWLTVV.